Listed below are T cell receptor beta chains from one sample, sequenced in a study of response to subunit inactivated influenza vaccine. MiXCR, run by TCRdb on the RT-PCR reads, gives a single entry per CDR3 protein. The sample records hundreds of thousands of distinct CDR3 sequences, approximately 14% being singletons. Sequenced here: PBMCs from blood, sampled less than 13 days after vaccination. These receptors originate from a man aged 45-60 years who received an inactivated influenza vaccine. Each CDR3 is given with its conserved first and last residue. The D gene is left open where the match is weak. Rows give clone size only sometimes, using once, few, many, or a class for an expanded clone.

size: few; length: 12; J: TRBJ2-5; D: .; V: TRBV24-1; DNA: TGTGCCACCAGTGATTCCCACGAGACCCAGTACTTC; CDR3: CATSDSHETQYF
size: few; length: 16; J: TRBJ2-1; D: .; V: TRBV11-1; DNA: TGTGCCAGCAGCACCGCCAGGGCAAGCTCCTACAATGAGCAGTTCTTC; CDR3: CASSTARASSYNEQFF
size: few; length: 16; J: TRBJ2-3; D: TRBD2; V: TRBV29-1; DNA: TGCAGCGCTCTGCCGACTAGCGGGGGGCATGGAGATACGCAGTATTTT; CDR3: CSALPTSGGHGDTQYF
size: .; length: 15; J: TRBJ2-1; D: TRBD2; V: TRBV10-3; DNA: TGTGCCATCAGGACTAGCGGGAGTCCGGTCGATGAGCAGTTCTTC; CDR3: CAIRTSGSPVDEQFF
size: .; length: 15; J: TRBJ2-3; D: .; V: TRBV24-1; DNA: TGTGCCACCAGTGAACCCGGGGCTCGCACAGATACGCAGTATTTT; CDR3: CATSEPGARTDTQYF
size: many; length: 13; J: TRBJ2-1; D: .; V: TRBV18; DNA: TGTGCCAGCAGTCCACCCTCGGATAATGAGCAGTTCTTC; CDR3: CASSPPSDNEQFF
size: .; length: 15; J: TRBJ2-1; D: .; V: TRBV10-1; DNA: TGCGCCAGCAGTGAGTTTCCTTATAGTTACAATGAGCAGTTCTTC; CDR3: CASSEFPYSYNEQFF
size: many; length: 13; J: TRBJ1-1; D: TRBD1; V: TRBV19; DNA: TGTGCCAGTAGTGTAACAGGGGGCACTGAAGCTTTCTTT; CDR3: CASSVTGGTEAFF
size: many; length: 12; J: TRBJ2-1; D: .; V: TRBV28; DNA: TGTTCCGTTGAGGGGACCTACAATGAGCAGTTCTTC; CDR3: CSVEGTYNEQFF
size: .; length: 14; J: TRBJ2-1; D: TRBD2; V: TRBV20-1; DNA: TGCAGTGCTGAAACTAGCGGGGTTTACAATGAGCAGTTCTTC; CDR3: CSAETSGVYNEQFF
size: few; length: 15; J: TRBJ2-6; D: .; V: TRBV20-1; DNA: TGCAGTGTACGCAGACCAAGCTCTGGGGCCAACGTCCTGACTTTC; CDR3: CSVRRPSSGANVLTF
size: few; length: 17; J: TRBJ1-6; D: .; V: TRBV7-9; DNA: TGTGCCAGCAGCCCCCCCCGCAAGGGTGCGGAAGGTTCACCCCTCCACTTT; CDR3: CASSPPRKGAEGSPLHF
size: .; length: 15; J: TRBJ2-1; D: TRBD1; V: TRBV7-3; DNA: TGTGCCAGCAGCTCACGGGACAGGGGTTGGGATGAGCAGTTCTTC; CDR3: CASSSRDRGWDEQFF
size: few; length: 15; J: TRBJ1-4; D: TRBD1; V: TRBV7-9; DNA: TGTGCCAGCAGCTCGTTACAGGGGACGATAGAGAAACTGTTTTTT; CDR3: CASSSLQGTIEKLFF
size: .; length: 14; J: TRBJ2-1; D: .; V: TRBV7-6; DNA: TGTGCCAGCAGCTTAGCCCCTGTGGGGCTAGAGCAGTTCTTC; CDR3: CASSLAPVGLEQFF
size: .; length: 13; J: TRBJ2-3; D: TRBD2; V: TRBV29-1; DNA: TGCAGCCTCGGGGGGTTCAGCACAGATACGCAGTATTTT; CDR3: CSLGGFSTDTQYF
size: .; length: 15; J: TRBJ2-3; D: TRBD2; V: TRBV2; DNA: TGTGCCAGCAGTCCTCGGACTAGCGGGAGCGGTACGCAGTATTTT; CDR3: CASSPRTSGSGTQYF
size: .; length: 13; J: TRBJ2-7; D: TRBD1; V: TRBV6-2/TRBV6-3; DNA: TGTGCCGGAGGACAGGGGGCATCCTACGAGCAGTACTTC; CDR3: CAGGQGASYEQYF
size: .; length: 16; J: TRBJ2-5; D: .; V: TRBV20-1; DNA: TGCAGTGCTAGTGACCGGCGGGGACGGTACCAAGAGACCCAGTACTTC; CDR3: CSASDRRGRYQETQYF
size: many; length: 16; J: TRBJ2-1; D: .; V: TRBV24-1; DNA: TGTGCCACCAGTGCCCCCGACGGGAGTCCCTACAATGAGCAGTTCTTC; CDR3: CATSAPDGSPYNEQFF
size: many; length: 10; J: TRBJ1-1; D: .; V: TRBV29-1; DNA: TGCAGCGGAATGAACACTGAAGCTTTCTTT; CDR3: CSGMNTEAFF
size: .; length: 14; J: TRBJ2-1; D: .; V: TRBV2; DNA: TGTGCCACCTCCCGGGACTTGACACCAAATGAGCAGTTCTTC; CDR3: CATSRDLTPNEQFF
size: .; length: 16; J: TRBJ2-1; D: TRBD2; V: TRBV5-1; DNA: TGCGCCAGCAGAGCGCCGGGACTAGCGGAATCGGCGGAGCAGTTCTTC; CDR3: CASRAPGLAESAEQFF
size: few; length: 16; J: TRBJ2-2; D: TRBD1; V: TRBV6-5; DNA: TGTGCCAGCAGTTTACTGGGACAGAAGAACACCGGGGAGCTGTTTTTT; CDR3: CASSLLGQKNTGELFF
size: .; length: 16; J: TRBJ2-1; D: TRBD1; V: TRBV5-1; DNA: TGCGCCAGCAGCTGGGCCGGGACAGGGGGATACAATGAGCAGTTCTTC; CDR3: CASSWAGTGGYNEQFF
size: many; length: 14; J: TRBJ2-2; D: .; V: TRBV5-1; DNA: TGCGCCAGCAGCTTGGAACCGAACACCGGGGAGCTGTTTTTT; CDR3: CASSLEPNTGELFF
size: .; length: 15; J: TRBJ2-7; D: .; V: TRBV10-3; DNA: TGTGCCATCAGTTCCGCCGGGGTCACAGGCTACGAGCAGTACTTC; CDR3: CAISSAGVTGYEQYF
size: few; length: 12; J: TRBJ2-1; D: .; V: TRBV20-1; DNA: TGCAGTGCTAGAGATAGTGGGGTGCGGCAGTTCTTC; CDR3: CSARDSGVRQFF
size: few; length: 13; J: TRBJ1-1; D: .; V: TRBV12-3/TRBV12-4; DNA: TGTGCCAGCAGTTCTGAACGCAACACTGAAGCTTTCTTT; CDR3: CASSSERNTEAFF
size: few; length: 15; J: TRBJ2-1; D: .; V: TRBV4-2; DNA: TGTGCCAGCAGCCAAGATTGGTGGGGGGCAAATGAGCAGTTCTTC; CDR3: CASSQDWWGANEQFF
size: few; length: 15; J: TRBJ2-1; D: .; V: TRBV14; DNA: TGTGCCAGCAGCCAATGGGAGGGGGCCTGGAATGAGCAGTTCTTC; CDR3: CASSQWEGAWNEQFF
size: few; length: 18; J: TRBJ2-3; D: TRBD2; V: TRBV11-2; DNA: TGTGCCAGCAGCTTAAAGCGGGGGGGCCGAGTGGTGACAGATACGCAGTATTTT; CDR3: CASSLKRGGRVVTDTQYF
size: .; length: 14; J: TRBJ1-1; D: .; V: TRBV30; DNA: TGTGCCTGGAGTCCACCGGGGGAGAACACTGAAGCTTTCTTT; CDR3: CAWSPPGENTEAFF
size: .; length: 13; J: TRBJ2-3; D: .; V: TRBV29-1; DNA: TGCAGCGTTGACTGGCAGGGTGCAGATACGCAGTATTTT; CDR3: CSVDWQGADTQYF
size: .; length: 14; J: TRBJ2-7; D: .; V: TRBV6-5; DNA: TGTGCCAGCAGTTCCCCGACTCGGAGCTACGAGCAGTACTTC; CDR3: CASSSPTRSYEQYF
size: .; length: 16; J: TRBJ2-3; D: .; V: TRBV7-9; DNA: TGTGCCAGCAGCTTAAGGCCCGGGACCAGGGGAGATACGCAGTATTTT; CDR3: CASSLRPGTRGDTQYF
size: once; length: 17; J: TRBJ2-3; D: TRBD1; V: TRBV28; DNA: TGTGCCAGCAGTCCTCCGACCGGGACAGGGTTAGGAGATACGCAGTATTTT; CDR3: CASSPPTGTGLGDTQYF
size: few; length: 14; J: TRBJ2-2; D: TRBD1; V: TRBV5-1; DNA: TGCGCCAGCAGCCCGGACAGGGTAGCCGGGGAGCTGTTTTTT; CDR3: CASSPDRVAGELFF
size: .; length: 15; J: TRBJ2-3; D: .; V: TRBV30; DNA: TGTGCCTGGAGTGGTGGGACACAAAACACAGATACGCAGTATTTT; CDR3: CAWSGGTQNTDTQYF
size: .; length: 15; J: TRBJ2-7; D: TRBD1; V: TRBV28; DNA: TGTGCCAGCAGGGCCGACAGGGGCATCTCCTACGAGCAGTACTTC; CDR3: CASRADRGISYEQYF
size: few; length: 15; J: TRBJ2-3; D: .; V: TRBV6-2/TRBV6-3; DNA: TGTGCCAGCAGTCACACTAGATCCGCGACAGATACGCAGTATTTT; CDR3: CASSHTRSATDTQYF
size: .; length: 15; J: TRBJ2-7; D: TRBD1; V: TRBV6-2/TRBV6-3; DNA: TGTGCCAGCAGAAGAGGACAGGGGGCCTCCTACGAGCAGTACTTC; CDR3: CASRRGQGASYEQYF
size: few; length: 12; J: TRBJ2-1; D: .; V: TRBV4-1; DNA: TGCGCCAGCAGCCAAGTCGTCGATGAGCAGTTCTTC; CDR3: CASSQVVDEQFF
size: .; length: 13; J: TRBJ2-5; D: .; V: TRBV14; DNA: TGTGCCAGCAGCCAAGACTCTGGGGAGACCCAGTACTTC; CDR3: CASSQDSGETQYF
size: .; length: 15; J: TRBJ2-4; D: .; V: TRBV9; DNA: TGTGCCAGCAGCGAAGGTGGACAGGCCAAAAACATTCAGTACTTC; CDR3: CASSEGGQAKNIQYF
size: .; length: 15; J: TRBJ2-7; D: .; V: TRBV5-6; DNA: TGTGCCAGCAGCACAAGACCGGGACTCCCCCACCAGCAGTACTTC; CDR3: CASSTRPGLPHQQYF
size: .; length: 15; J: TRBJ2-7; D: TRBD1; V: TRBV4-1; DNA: TGCGCCAGCAGCCTCTCGGGACAGGGGGCGAACGAGCAGTACTTC; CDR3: CASSLSGQGANEQYF